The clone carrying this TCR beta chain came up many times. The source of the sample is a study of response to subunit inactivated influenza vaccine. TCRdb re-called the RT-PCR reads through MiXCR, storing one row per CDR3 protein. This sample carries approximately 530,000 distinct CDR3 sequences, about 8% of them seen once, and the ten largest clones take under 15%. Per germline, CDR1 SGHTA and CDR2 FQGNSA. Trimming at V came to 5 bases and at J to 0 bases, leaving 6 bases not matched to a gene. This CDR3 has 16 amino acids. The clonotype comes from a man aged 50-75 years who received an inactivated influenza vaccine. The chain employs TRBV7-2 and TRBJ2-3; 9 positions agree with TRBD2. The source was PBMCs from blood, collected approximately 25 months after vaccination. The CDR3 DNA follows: TGTGCCAGCAGCCCGGAGCGGGGGGTTAGCACAGATACGCAGTATTTT. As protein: CASSPERGVSTDTQYF.